This T cell receptor beta chain was sequenced for a study of T cell responses to AZD1222 COVID-19 vaccine. Assay used: immunoSEQ multiplex PCR; TCRdb lists only in-frame clones, some missing. The sample lists about 160,000 clones, about 90% occurring once. The V end lost 1 base, the J end lost 1 base, and 10 bases lay between the germline ends. The CDR3 is 15 amino acids. The germline V gene has CDR1 SEHNR and CDR2 FQNEAQ (reference sequence). This TCR was recovered from an adult in good health. Sequences were derived from peripheral blood, sampled on day 0 of AZD1222 vaccination. V and J are TRBV7-9 and TRBJ1-2; D call uncertain. The CDR3 region is CASSLDGSDNYGYTF. CDR3 DNA sequence: TGTGCCAGCAGCTTAGATGGCTCCGATAACTATGGCTACACCTTC.